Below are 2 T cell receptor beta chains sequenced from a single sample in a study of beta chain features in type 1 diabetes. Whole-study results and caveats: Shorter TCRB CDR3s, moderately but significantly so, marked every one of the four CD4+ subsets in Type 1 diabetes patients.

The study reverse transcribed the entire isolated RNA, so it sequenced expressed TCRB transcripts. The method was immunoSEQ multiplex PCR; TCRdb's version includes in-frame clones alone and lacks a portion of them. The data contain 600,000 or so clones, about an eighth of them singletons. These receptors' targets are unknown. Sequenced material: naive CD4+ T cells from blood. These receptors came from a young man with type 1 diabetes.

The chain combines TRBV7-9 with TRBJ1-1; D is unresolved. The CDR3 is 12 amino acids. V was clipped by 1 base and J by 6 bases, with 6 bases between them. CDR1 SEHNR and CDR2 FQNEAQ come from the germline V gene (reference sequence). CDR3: CASSLELSEAFF. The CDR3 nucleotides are TGTGCCAGCAGCTTAGAGTTATCTGAAGCTTTCTTT.

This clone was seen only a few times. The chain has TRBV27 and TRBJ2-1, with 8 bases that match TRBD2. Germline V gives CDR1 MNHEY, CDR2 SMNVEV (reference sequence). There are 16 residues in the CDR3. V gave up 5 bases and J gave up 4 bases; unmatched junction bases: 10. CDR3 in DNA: TGTGCCAGCAGTGCCGGGGGGGGCGGTGCATACAATGAGCAGTTCTTC. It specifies CASSAGGGGAYNEQFF.